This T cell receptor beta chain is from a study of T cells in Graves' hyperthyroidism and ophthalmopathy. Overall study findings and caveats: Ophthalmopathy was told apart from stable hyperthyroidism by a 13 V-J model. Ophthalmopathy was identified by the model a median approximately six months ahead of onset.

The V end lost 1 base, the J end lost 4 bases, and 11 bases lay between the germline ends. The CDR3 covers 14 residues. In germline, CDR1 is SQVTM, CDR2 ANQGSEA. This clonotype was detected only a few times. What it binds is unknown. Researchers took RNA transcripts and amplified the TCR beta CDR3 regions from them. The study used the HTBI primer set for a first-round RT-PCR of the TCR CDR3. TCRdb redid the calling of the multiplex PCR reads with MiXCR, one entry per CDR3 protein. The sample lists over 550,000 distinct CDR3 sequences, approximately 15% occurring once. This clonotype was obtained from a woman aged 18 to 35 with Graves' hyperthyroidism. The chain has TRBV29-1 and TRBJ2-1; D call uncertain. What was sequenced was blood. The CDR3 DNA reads TGCAGCGTTGAAGGGGGTAGCTTTTACAATGAGCAGTTCTTC. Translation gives CSVEGGSFYNEQFF.